This TCR beta chain was profiled in a study of spatial heterogeneity in lung cancer. Using its own MiXCR run on the 5' RACE reads, TCRdb lists one record per CDR3 protein. In the table there are roughly 79,000 distinct CDR3 sequences, 7.5% to 9.5% of which are singletons. This clonotype was recorded many times. V gave up 4 bases and J gave up 8 bases; unmatched junction bases: 13. Germline V CDR1 and CDR2: DFQATT, SNEGSKA (reference sequence). This CDR3 is built from 15 residues. The time point denotes: sample taken at primary tumor resection. The donor population consisted of approximately 70 patients with untreated, early-stage non-small cell lung cancer.

The material sequenced was PBMCs, taken at surgery. The sequence was collected from a male donor with early-stage non-small cell lung cancer. The gene calls are TRBV20-1 and TRBJ2-1, with TRBD1 matching over 8 bases. This CDR3 reads CSAIPLRTGLDEQFF. The CDR3 DNA reads as TGCAGTGCTATACCCCTGAGGACAGGGCTTGATGAGCAGTTCTTC.